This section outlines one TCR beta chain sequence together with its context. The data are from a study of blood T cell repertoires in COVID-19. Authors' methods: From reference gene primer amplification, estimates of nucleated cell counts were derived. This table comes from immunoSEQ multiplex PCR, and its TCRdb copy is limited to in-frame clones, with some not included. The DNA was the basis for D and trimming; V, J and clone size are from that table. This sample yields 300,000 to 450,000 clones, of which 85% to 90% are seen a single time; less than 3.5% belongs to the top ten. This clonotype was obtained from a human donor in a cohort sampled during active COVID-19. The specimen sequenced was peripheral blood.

CDR3: CASSPWTSETDTQYF. The CDR3 DNA reads TGTGCCAGCTCACCGTGGACTAGCGAGACAGATACGCAGTATTTT. The J gene is TRBJ2-3, the V gene TRBV18; TRBD2 matches 9 bases. V was pared by 3 bases and J by 3 bases, with 4 bases of the junction left unmatched. Germline V gene data show CDR1 as KGHSH and CDR2 as LQKENI. There are 15 residues in the CDR3.